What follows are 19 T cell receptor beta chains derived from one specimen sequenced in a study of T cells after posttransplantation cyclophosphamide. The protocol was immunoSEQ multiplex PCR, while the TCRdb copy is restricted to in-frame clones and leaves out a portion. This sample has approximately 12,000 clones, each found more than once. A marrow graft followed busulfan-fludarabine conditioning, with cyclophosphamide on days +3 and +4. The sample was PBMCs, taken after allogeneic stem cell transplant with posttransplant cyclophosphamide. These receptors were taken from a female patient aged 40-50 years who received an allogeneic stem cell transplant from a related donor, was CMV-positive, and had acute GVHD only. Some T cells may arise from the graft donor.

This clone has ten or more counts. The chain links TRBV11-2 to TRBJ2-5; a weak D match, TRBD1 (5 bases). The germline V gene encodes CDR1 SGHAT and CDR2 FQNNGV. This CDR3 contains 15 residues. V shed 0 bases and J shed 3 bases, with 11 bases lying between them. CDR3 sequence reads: CASSLDLQGKETQYF. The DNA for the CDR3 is TGTGCCAGCAGCTTAGATCTGCAGGGAAAAGAGACCCAGTACTTC.

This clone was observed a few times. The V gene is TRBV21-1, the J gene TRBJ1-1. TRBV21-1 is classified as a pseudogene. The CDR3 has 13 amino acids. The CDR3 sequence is CASSNFGGLAAFF. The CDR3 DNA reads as TGTGCCAGCAGCAATTTCGGGGGATTGGCAGCTTTCTTT.

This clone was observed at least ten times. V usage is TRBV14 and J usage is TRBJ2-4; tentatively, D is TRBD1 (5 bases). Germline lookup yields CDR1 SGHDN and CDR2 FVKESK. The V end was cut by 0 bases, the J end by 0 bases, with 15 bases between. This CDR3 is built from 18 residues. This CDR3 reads CASSQELGLGVAKNIQYF. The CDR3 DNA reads TGTGCCAGCAGCCAAGAATTGGGGCTAGGGGTAGCCAAAAACATTCAGTACTTC.

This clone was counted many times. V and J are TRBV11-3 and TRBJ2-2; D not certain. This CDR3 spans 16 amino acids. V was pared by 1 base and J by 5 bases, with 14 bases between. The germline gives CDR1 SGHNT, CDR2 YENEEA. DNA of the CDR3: TGTGCCAGCAGCTTAGGAGTTTGGTCCTCAACCGGGGAGCTGTTTTTT. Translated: CASSLGVWSSTGELFF.

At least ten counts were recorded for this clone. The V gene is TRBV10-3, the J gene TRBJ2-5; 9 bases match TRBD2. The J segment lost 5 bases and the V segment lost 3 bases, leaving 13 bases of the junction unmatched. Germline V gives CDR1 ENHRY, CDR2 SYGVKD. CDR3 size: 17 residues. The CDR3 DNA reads TGTGCCATCAGTGAACCCTCTGAGCGGGAGGAGGGGGAGACCCAGTACTTC. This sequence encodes CAISEPSEREEGETQYF.

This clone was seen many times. The CDR3 spells CASSYSGQGNYGYTF. The CDR3 nucleotides are TGTGCCAGCAGTTACTCGGGACAGGGGAACTATGGCTACACCTTC. V gene TRBV6-6 combines with J gene TRBJ1-2; the match to TRBD1 covers 10 bases. V shed 0 bases and J 2 bases; nucleotides not matched to a gene: 0. This CDR3 has 15 amino acids. Germline loops: CDR1 MNHNY, CDR2 SVGAGI (reference sequence).

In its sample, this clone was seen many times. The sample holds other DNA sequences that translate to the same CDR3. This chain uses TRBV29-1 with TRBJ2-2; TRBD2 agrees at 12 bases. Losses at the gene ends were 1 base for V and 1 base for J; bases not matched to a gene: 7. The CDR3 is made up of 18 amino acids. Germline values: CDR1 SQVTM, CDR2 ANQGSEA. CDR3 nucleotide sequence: TGCAGCGTTGAAGGACCTAGCGGGGGGGCAAAGAACACCGGGGAGCTGTTTTTT. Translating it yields CSVEGPSGGAKNTGELFF.

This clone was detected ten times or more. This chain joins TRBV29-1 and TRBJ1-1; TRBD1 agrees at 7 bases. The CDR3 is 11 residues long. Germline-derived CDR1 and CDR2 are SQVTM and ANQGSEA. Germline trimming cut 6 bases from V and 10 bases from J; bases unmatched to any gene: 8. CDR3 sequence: CSVQRQGGAFF. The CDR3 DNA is TGCAGCGTGCAACGACAGGGAGGAGCTTTCTTT.

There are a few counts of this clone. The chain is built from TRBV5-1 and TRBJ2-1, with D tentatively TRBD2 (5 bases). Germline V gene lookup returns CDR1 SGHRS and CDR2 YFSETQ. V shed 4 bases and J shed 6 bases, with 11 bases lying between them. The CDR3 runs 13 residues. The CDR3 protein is CASSGGQSNEQFF. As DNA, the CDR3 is TGCGCCAGCAGCGGCGGGCAGAGCAATGAGCAGTTCTTC.

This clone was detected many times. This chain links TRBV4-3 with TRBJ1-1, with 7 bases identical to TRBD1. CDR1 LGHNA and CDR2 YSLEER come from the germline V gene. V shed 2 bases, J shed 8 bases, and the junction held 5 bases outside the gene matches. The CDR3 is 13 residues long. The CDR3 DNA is TGCGCCAGCAGCCAAAGAACAGGGGTAGAAGCTTTCTTT. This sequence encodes CASSQRTGVEAFF.

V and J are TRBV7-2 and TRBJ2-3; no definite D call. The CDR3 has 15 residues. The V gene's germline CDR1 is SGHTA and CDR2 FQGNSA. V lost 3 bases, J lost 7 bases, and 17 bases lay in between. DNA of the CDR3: TGTGCCAGCAGCTTTGACACGTCCCAGATAAATACGCAGTATTTT. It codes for CASSFDTSQINTQYF.

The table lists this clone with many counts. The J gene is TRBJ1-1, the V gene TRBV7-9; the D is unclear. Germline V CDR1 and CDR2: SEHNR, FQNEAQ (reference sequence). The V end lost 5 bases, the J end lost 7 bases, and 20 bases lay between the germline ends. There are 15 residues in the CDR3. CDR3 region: CASSPPISANLEAFF. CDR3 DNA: TGTGCCAGCAGCCCCCCTATTTCAGCGAATCTTGAAGCTTTCTTT.

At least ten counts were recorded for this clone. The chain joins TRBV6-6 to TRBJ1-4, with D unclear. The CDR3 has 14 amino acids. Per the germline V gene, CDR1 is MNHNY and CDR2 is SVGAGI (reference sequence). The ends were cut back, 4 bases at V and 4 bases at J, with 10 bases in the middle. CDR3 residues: CASSSGLDNEKLFF. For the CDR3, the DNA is TGTGCCAGCAGTTCCGGACTGGATAATGAAAAACTGTTTTTT.

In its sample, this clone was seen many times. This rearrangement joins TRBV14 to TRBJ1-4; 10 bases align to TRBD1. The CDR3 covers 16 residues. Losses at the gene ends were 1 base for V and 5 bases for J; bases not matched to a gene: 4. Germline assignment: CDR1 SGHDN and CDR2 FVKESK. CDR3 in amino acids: CASSQGGQGWNEKLFF. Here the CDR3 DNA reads TGTGCCAGCAGCCAAGGGGGACAGGGGTGGAATGAAAAACTGTTTTTT. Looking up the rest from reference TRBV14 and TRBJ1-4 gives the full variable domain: EAGVTQFPSHSVIEKGQTVTLRCDPISGHDNLYWYRRVMGKEIKFLLHFVKESKQDESGMPNNRFLAERTGGTYSTLKVQPAELEDSGVYFCASSQGGQGWNEKLFFGSGTQLSVL.

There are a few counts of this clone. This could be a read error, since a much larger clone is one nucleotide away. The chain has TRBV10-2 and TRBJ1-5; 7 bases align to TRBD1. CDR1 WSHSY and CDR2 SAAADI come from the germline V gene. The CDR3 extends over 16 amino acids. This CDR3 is CASGENRGSSNQPQHF. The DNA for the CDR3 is TGCGCCAGCGGTGAGAACAGGGGATCTAGCAATCAGCCCCAGCATTTT.

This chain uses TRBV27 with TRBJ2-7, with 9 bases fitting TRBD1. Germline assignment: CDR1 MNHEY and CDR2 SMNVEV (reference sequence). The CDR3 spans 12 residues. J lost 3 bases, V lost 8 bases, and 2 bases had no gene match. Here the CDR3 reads CASGQGLYEQYF. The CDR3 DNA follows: TGTGCCAGCGGACAGGGGCTCTACGAGCAGTACTTC.

In DNA form, the CDR3 reads TGTGCCAGCAGGGGATATGGTCGGGGGGCCATGGAGGAGCAGTACTTC. This codes for CASRGYGRGAMEEQYF. The chain links TRBV27 to TRBJ2-5; D might be TRBD2 (7 bases). Trimming stripped 6 bases from V and 11 bases from J, with 28 bases between. The CDR3 consists of 16 residues. The V gene's germline CDR1 is MNHEY and CDR2 SMNVEV (reference sequence).

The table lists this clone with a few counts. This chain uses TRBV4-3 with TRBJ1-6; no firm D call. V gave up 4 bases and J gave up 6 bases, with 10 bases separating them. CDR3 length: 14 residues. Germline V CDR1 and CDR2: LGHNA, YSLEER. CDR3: CASSPQTVNSPLHF. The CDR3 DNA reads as TGCGCCAGCAGCCCTCAAACAGTTAATTCACCCCTCCACTTT.

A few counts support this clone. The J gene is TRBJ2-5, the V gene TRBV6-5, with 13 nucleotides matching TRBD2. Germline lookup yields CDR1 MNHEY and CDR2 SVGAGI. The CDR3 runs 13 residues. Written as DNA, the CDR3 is TGTACCACTAGCGGGGGGGATTGGGAGACCCAGTACTTC. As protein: CTTSGGDWETQYF.